This TCR beta chain was profiled in a study of CD8+ T cells in alopecia areata. Reverse transcription of extracted RNA yielded cDNA, which provided the sequencing template. Some clones are missing from TCRdb's copy, which holds only in-frame ones; the method was immunoSEQ multiplex PCR. The data show 200,000 to 250,000 clones, under 40% seen once. As to treatment: oral pan-JAK inhibitor, 5-10 mg twice daily. The specimen was CD4+ T cells sorted from blood, collected at approximately week 30, from a patient treated with tofacitinib. This receptor was taken from a human donor with alopecia areata.

The CDR3 DNA is TGCAGCGTTGAAAGTAGACTAGGAGTTAGCAATGAGCAGTTCTTC. Translating gives CSVESRLGVSNEQFF. The chain is built from TRBV29-1 and TRBJ2-1; maybe TRBD2 (6 bases). The CDR3 runs to 15 residues. Looked up from germline, CDR1 is SQVTM and CDR2 is ANQGSEA. With 2 bases removed from V and 6 bases from J, the gap between germline ends came to 17 bases.